The 25 T cell receptor beta chains in this list originate from one sample, sequenced in a study of shared clonotypes between healthy human individuals. The naive CD8 fraction comprised CD45RO-negative cells positively selected for CCR7 and excluded terminally differentiated effector memory CD45RA+ cells. Using immunoSEQ multiplex PCR, the repertoire was profiled, and TCRdb retains in-frame clones only, with some absent. The sample includes around 2,100,000 clones, just under 95% of them seen just once. The source material was naive CD8+ T cells sorted from blood. The receptors shown here come from a man aged 18 to 35 in good health.

The chain uses TRBV9 and TRBJ2-5, with no clear D. This CDR3 region has 10 residues. Trimming took off 7 bases at V and 3 bases at J, with 4 bases between the two ends. Per the germline V gene, CDR1 is SGDLS and CDR2 is YYNGEE. CDR3 protein: CASRKETQYF. CDR3 bases: TGTGCCAGCCGGAAAGAGACCCAGTACTTC.

This chain connects TRBV9 to TRBJ2-1, with 7 bases identical to TRBD1. The length of the CDR3 is 17 residues. V was clipped by 3 bases and J by 4 bases; unmatched bases: 13. Per germline, CDR1 SGDLS and CDR2 YYNGEE. The CDR3 DNA sequence: TGTGCCAGCAGCGCCGCCGCCGGGGACAGAACTTACAATGAGCAGTTCTTC. It is translated as CASSAAAGDRTYNEQFF.

This chain connects TRBV10-2 to TRBJ1-1, with 9 bases matching TRBD1. Trimming took 3 bases from V and 6 from J; bases not matched to a gene: 8. Germline lookup yields CDR1 WSHSY and CDR2 SAAADI. This CDR3 spans 15 amino acids. CDR3: CASSDKTGGWSEAFF. The CDR3 nucleotides read TGCGCCAGCAGTGACAAGACAGGGGGGTGGTCTGAAGCTTTCTTT.

The chain links TRBV5-1 to TRBJ2-7; possibly TRBD2 for D (6 bases). This CDR3 comprises 15 residues. CDR1 is SGHRS, CDR2 YFSETQ, per germline. Between the trimmed V and J ends, which lost 0 bases and 0 bases, there was a span of 10 bases. DNA for the CDR3: TGCGCCAGCAGCTTGGCGGGAGTGGGCTCCTACGAGCAGTACTTC. This translates into CASSLAGVGSYEQYF.

J is TRBJ1-2 and V is TRBV5-1; tentative D call: TRBD1 (5 bases). The V end was cut by 6 bases, the J end by 6 bases, with 9 bases between. The CDR3 length is 11 residues. Per the germline V gene, CDR1 is SGHRS and CDR2 is YFSETQ. CDR3 coding DNA: TGCGCCAGCACCGGGGGGGATGGCTACACCTTC. The encoded protein is CASTGGDGYTF.

The CDR3 DNA reads TGTGCCAGCAGCGAGAGTGGGTTTGCGGATGAGCAGTTCTTC. It codes for CASSESGFADEQFF. The V gene is TRBV7-3, the J gene TRBJ2-1; D unresolved. The CDR3 has 14 residues. V was pared by 5 bases and J by 8 bases, with 16 bases between. Germline loops: CDR1 SGHTA, CDR2 FQGTGA.

The chain has TRBV13 and TRBJ2-6; the D gene is possibly TRBD2 (6 bases). The CDR3 contains 16 residues. V lost 0 bases, J lost 2 bases, and 8 bases lay in between. Germline V gene data show CDR1 as PRHDT and CDR2 as FYEKMQ (reference sequence). CDR3 sequence (DNA): TGTGCCAGCAGCTTAGGCCCGGGAGCTGGGGCCAACGTCCTGACTTTC. Protein sequence: CASSLGPGAGANVLTF.

The V and J genes are TRBV9 and TRBJ2-2; the D is unclear. Germline lookup yields CDR1 SGDLS and CDR2 YYNGEE. The CDR3 is made up of 16 amino acids. The germline V and J ends were trimmed by 4 bases and 0 bases, with 13 bases remaining between them. CDR3 sequence (DNA): TGTGCCAGCAGCCTCAGTTGGCACCCGAACACCGGGGAGCTGTTTTTT. Amino acid sequence: CASSLSWHPNTGELFF.

This sequence joins TRBV6-6 and TRBJ2-7; perhaps TRBD1 as D (6 bases). The CDR3 consists of 14 residues. V dropped 2 bases and J dropped 3 bases, with 11 bases sitting between them. Germline CDR1 reads MNHNY; CDR2 reads SVGAGI (reference sequence). CDR3 loop: CASSYGTTHYEQYF. CDR3 sequence (DNA): TGTGCCAGCAGTTACGGGACAACTCACTACGAGCAGTACTTC.

The V call is TRBV4-1, the J call TRBJ2-7; D unresolved. V lost 3 bases and J lost 3, with 15 bases in between. Germline CDR1 reads MGHRA; CDR2 reads YSYEKL. The CDR3 consists of 15 residues. The CDR3: CASSQEDSAIYEQYF. For the CDR3, the DNA is TGCGCCAGCAGCCAGGAAGACTCAGCCATCTACGAGCAGTACTTC.

The rearrangement joins TRBV6-1 to TRBJ1-4; D uncertain. CDR1 is MNHNS, CDR2 SASEGT, per germline. The CDR3 has 14 amino acids. Trimming left V 0 bases short and J 8 bases short, with 10 bases between. DNA of the CDR3: TGTGCCAGCAGTGAAGCGTGGGTAAGGGAAAAACTGTTTTTT. As protein: CASSEAWVREKLFF.

This clone is a singleton in its sample. The chain joins TRBV6-5 to TRBJ1-5, with 9 positions matching TRBD1. From germline, CDR1 is MNHEY and CDR2 SVGAGI. The CDR3 loop spans 16 amino acids. The V and J ends lost 2 bases and 5 bases, in that order; junction bases with no gene match: 7. CDR3 amino acids: CASSYQQGAPHQPQHF. DNA of the CDR3: TGTGCCAGCAGTTACCAACAGGGGGCCCCCCATCAGCCCCAGCATTTT.

The rearrangement joins TRBV4-3 to TRBJ2-1, with unresolved D. The CDR3 loop spans 14 amino acids. Trimming cost V 2 bases and J 4 bases, with 9 bases left between them. Germline CDR1 is LGHNA and CDR2 is YSLEER. As DNA, the CDR3 is TGCGCCAGCAGCCAAACCCTCGCGTACAATGAGCAGTTCTTC. Translating it yields CASSQTLAYNEQFF.

The chain uses TRBV7-3 and TRBJ2-7; D perhaps matches TRBD2 (5 bases). This CDR3 is 15 amino acids long. Trimming left V 5 bases short and J 2 bases short, with 16 bases between. Germline assignment: CDR1 SGHTA and CDR2 FQGTGA. The CDR3 DNA sequence: TGTGCCAGCAGCATTGGTGCGGGCGGCCCCTACGAGCAGTACTTC. Protein product: CASSIGAGGPYEQYF.

This rearrangement joins TRBV6-5 to TRBJ2-1, with unresolved D. V lost 8 bases and J lost 6, with 20 bases in between. The CDR3 runs 15 residues. CDR1 MNHEY and CDR2 SVGAGI come from the germline V gene. The CDR3 region is CASASLPEEGNEQFF. The CDR3 bases are TGTGCCAGCGCTTCCTTACCAGAGGAAGGCAATGAGCAGTTCTTC.

V and J are TRBV12-5 and TRBJ1-1; no firm D call. Germline V gives CDR1 LGHNT, CDR2 FRNRAP. This CDR3 spans 13 amino acids. V was shortened by 6 bases and J by 3 bases, with 11 bases between the two germline ends. The CDR3 DNA follows: TGTGCTAGTGGAAGGGAGCACTACACTGAAGCTTTCTTT. Its protein product is CASGREHYTEAFF.

The sample holds one count of this clone. This sequence joins TRBV11-2 and TRBJ2-3; 9 nucleotides match TRBD1. V was clipped by 6 bases and J by 6 bases; unmatched bases: 16. This CDR3 has 17 amino acids. The germline CDR1 and CDR2 sequences are SGHAT and FQNNGV. The CDR3 DNA follows: TGTGCCAGCAGTCCAATTACAGGGGGCAGTTGGGGCGATACGCAGTATTTT. Translation: CASSPITGGSWGDTQYF.

J is TRBJ2-7 and V is TRBV9; TRBD2 is a possible D gene (6 bases). The germline gives CDR1 SGDLS, CDR2 YYNGEE. CDR3 length: 14 amino acids. V lost 0 bases to trimming and J lost 10 bases, with 17 bases between them. This CDR3 is CASSVEDYAQDQYF. In DNA, the CDR3 is TGTGCCAGCAGCGTAGAGGACTACGCCCAGGATCAGTACTTC.

This clone was seen only a few times. V usage is TRBV11-2 and J usage is TRBJ2-7, with D unresolved. Germline CDR1 is SGHAT and CDR2 is FQNNGV. Trimming left V 0 bases short and J 3 bases short, with 6 bases between. CDR3 length equals 13 residues. CDR3 coding DNA: TGTGCCAGCAGCTTAGAACCGAGCTACGAGCAGTACTTC. It is translated as CASSLEPSYEQYF.

On this clone: One end of the junction fails to match germline, which may point to a read error. This chain connects TRBV27 to TRBJ2-1, with TRBD2 matching over 9 bases. This CDR3 is 16 amino acids long. In germline, CDR1 is MNHEY, CDR2 SMNVEV (reference sequence). For the CDR3, the DNA is TGCGCTACGACCCCCCAAGGGGCGGGGGGGTACAATGAGCAGTTCTTC. It translates to CATTPQGAGGYNEQFF.

The V call is TRBV27, the J call TRBJ1-1; D gene uncertain. Germline V gene data show CDR1 as MNHEY and CDR2 as SMNVEV (reference sequence). The CDR3 is 13 amino acids. Trimming stripped 3 bases from V and 5 bases from J, with 10 bases between. CDR3 in DNA: TGTGCCAGCAGTTTGCCAGGTTATACTGAAGCTTTCTTT. Amino acids: CASSLPGYTEAFF.

The chain combines TRBV10-2 with TRBJ1-2; D possibly corresponds to TRBD1 (6 bases). Germline CDR1 WSHSY, CDR2 SAAADI. The CDR3 has 13 amino acids. V was clipped by 3 bases and J by 2 bases, with 7 bases between them. The CDR3 sequence: CASSDTGNYGYTF. CDR3 nucleotide sequence: TGCGCCAGCAGTGACACAGGGAACTATGGCTACACCTTC.

The chain joins TRBV7-2 to TRBJ2-7; D gene uncertain. Germline V gene lookup returns CDR1 SGHTA and CDR2 FQGNSA. The CDR3 is 14 residues long. The V end was cut by 1 base, the J end by 4 bases, with 11 bases between. The CDR3 DNA is TGTGCCAGCAGCTTAGGCGGTTTCTCTTACGAGCAGTACTTC. It translates to CASSLGGFSYEQYF.

The rearrangement joins TRBV7-6 to TRBJ1-1; a weak D match, TRBD1 (5 bases). CDR1 and CDR2 from the germline V gene are SGHVS and FNYEAQ. The CDR3 runs 14 residues. Trimming took 0 bases from V and 1 from J, leaving 6 bases between them. CDR3 amino acids: CASSLARGNTEAFF. For the CDR3, the DNA is TGTGCCAGCAGCTTAGCGAGGGGGAACACTGAAGCTTTCTTT. Variable domain in full (rest from reference TRBV7-6 and TRBJ1-1): GAGVSQSPRYKVTKRGQDVALRCDPISGHVSLYWYRQALGQGPEFLTYFNYEAQQDKSGLPNDRFSAERPEGSISTLTIQRTEQRDSAMYRCASSLARGNTEAFFGQGTRLTVV.

Worth noting for this clone: This CDR3 is also generated by other DNA sequences in the sample. The V call is TRBV5-6, the J call TRBJ2-7, with D maybe TRBD1 (6 bases). Looked up from germline, CDR1 is SGHDT and CDR2 is YYEEEE. The germline V and J ends were trimmed by 4 bases and 3 bases, with 11 bases remaining between them. The CDR3 has 13 residues. CDR3 protein: CASSLGQNYEQYF. The CDR3 DNA follows: TGTGCCAGCAGCCTAGGACAGAACTACGAGCAGTACTTC.